Following are 26 T cell receptor beta chains from one sample sequenced in a study of OX40 agonist ivuxolimab in advanced cancers. Clones were read by immunoSEQ multiplex PCR, and TCRdb kept only the in-frame ones, dropping some. This repertoire shows tens of thousands of clones, around 89% found once; its top ten account for over 9%. Source: CD4+ or CD8+ T cells sorted from blood, taken in a trial of the OX40 agonist ivuxolimab. The receptors were sampled from an adult with an advanced solid tumor such as melanoma, head and neck, liver or kidney cancer.

V and J are TRBV2 and TRBJ2-3, with TRBD2 identical over 10 bases. V dropped 6 bases and J dropped 1; count of bases not matched to a gene: 4. The CDR3 runs to 15 residues. Per germline, CDR1 SNHLY and CDR2 FYNNEI. The CDR3 is CASRALAGGTDTQYF. CDR3 DNA: TGTGCCAGCAGGGCCCTAGCGGGGGGCACAGATACGCAGTATTTT.

The V and J genes are TRBV9 and TRBJ2-5, with D perhaps TRBD1 or TRBD2 (5 bases each). Germline CDR1 and CDR2: SGDLS and YYNGEE. Trimming removed 0 bases from V and 1 base from J, with 10 bases in between. The CDR3 has 15 residues. The CDR3 protein is CASSVGRGLQETQYF. The CDR3 DNA sequence: TGTGCCAGCAGCGTAGGTCGGGGCCTCCAAGAGACCCAGTACTTC.

The chain combines TRBV6-5 with TRBJ2-5, with no clear D. Trimming left V 0 bases short and J 1 base short, with 3 bases between. CDR3 length equals 13 residues. Germline CDR1 and CDR2: MNHEY and SVGAGI. CDR3 amino acids: CASSYSSQETQYF. CDR3 coding DNA: TGTGCCAGCAGTTACTCGAGCCAAGAGACCCAGTACTTC.

V usage is TRBV9 and J usage is TRBJ2-3; no definite D call. This CDR3 comprises 12 residues. Germline lookup yields CDR1 SGDLS and CDR2 YYNGEE. Trimming shortened V by 5 bases and J by 2 bases, and 6 bases separated the two germline ends. CDR3 bases: TGTGCCAGCAGGGACGTCACAGATACGCAGTATTTT. Translating it yields CASRDVTDTQYF.

This clone appeared once. V usage is TRBV9 and J usage is TRBJ2-1, with TRBD2 matching over 10 bases. The CDR3 runs 16 residues. The ends lost 4 bases at V and 5 bases at J; junction bases unmatched: 9. Germline CDR1 is SGDLS and CDR2 is YYNGEE. Here the CDR3 DNA reads TGTGCCAGCAGCACCTCAGCCGGACTAGCGGACAATGAGCAGTTCTTC. It is translated as CASSTSAGLADNEQFF.

CDR3 sequence (DNA): TGCGCCAGCAGCTTAGGTGGTGGCAATCAGCCCCAGCATTTT. Translation: CASSLGGGNQPQHF. V is TRBV4-3 and J is TRBJ1-5, with D uncertain. V was clipped by 5 bases and J by 2 bases, with 10 bases between them. CDR3 length: 14 residues. Germline lookup yields CDR1 LGHNA and CDR2 YSLEER.

The chain employs TRBV28 and TRBJ1-1; D ambiguous. This CDR3 comprises 13 residues. Germline CDR1 reads MDHEN; CDR2 reads SYDVKM. Trimming took 5 bases from V and 0 from J, leaving 7 bases between them. CDR3 sequence: CASSLGVNTEAFF. CDR3 DNA: TGTGCCAGCAGTCTAGGTGTGAACACTGAAGCTTTCTTT.

The chain employs TRBV4-2 and TRBJ2-1; D is possibly TRBD1 (5 bases). CDR3 length: 16 residues. Looked up from germline, CDR1 is LGHNA and CDR2 is YNFKEQ. V was shortened by 2 bases and J by 0 bases, with 11 bases between the two germline ends. Written as DNA, the CDR3 is TGTGCCAGCAGCCAATGGACACGGAGCTCCTACAATGAGCAGTTCTTC. This gives the protein CASSQWTRSSYNEQFF.

The chain combines TRBV6-5 with TRBJ1-2; no definite D call. Trimming pared 0 bases from V and 8 bases from J, leaving 16 bases between. Per germline, CDR1 MNHEY and CDR2 SVGAGI. This CDR3 has 15 residues. CDR3 sequence reads: CASSYSLGLRVGYTF. DNA for the CDR3: TGTGCCAGCAGTTACTCGCTTGGGCTACGGGTGGGCTACACCTTC.

V and J are TRBV5-6 and TRBJ2-2; D may correspond to TRBD1 or TRBD2 (5 bases each). Trimming removed 4 bases at V and 2 bases at J, with 9 bases between. Germline values: CDR1 SGHDT, CDR2 YYEEEE. The CDR3 is made up of 14 amino acids. For the CDR3, the DNA is TGTGCCAGCAGCGGGACCGTTAACACCGGGGAGCTGTTTTTT. Protein sequence: CASSGTVNTGELFF.

The V and J genes are TRBV5-6 and TRBJ2-7; 10 bases agree with TRBD1. The germline CDR1 and CDR2 sequences are SGHDT and YYEEEE. CDR3 length: 13 amino acids. J gave up 4 bases and V 6 bases, and 4 bases lay outside the gene matches. Written as DNA, the CDR3 is TGTGCCAGCAAGCCGGGACAGGGGTACGAGCAGTACGTC. It translates to CASKPGQGYEQYV.

The chain is built from TRBV7-2 and TRBJ1-2, with a possible D match to TRBD1 (6 bases). The length of the CDR3 is 15 residues. Trimming shortened V by 8 bases and J by 6 bases, and 22 bases separated the two germline ends. Germline CDR1 and CDR2: SGHTA and FQGNSA. CDR3 nucleotides: TGTGCCAGCCCCCGAGGGGGGAGGTTGTGGGATGGCTACACCTTC. Translated: CASPRGGRLWDGYTF.

In its sample, this clone was seen once. J is TRBJ2-1 and V is TRBV7-9; 12 positions match TRBD2. Germline V gene sequence: CDR1 SEHNR, CDR2 FQNEAQ (reference sequence). CDR3 length: 15 amino acids. Trimming removed 4 bases from V and 5 bases from J; junction bases left unmatched: 3. The CDR3 protein is CASSWTSGNDNEQFF. As DNA, the CDR3 is TGTGCCAGCAGCTGGACTAGCGGGAATGACAATGAGCAGTTCTTC.

CDR3 residues: CASSDRGSQPQHF. CDR3 sequence (DNA): TGTGCCAGCAGTGATAGGGGTTCTCAGCCCCAGCATTTT. The chain couples TRBV2 to TRBJ1-5; maybe TRBD1 (5 bases). Germline values: CDR1 SNHLY, CDR2 FYNNEI. V was clipped by 3 bases and J by 6 bases, with 9 bases between them. The CDR3 spans 13 residues.

V usage is TRBV6-5 and J usage is TRBJ2-1; no firm D call. Trimming removed 6 bases at V and 2 bases at J, with 11 bases between. This CDR3 spans 14 amino acids. Germline loops: CDR1 MNHEY, CDR2 SVGAGI. The CDR3 nucleotides are TGTGCCAGCAGCTCACCGTACCCCTACAATGAGCAGTTCTTC. Translated: CASSSPYPYNEQFF.

This sequence joins TRBV4-1 and TRBJ2-7; TRBD2 matches at 15 bases. V trimming: 1 base; J trimming: 4 bases; junction bases outside the gene matches: 2. This CDR3 contains 16 residues. Germline CDR1 reads MGHRA; CDR2 reads YSYEKL. CDR3 in DNA: TGCGCCAGCAGCCAAGGGGGGACTAGCGGGAGGTACGAGCAGTACTTC. Translation: CASSQGGTSGRYEQYF.

The chain combines TRBV30 with TRBJ2-1, with a tentative D call TRBD2 (6 bases). This CDR3 region has 13 residues. Germline V CDR1 and CDR2: GTSNPN, SVGIG (reference sequence). V was trimmed by 5 bases and J by 6 bases, leaving 14 bases between them. In nucleotides, the CDR3 is TGTGCCTGGTCCTGGGAGGACCTCAATGAGCAGTTCTTC. Translation: CAWSWEDLNEQFF.

The genes are TRBV19 and TRBJ1-1; D gene uncertain. The CDR3 covers 13 residues. V was shortened by 5 bases and J by 0 bases, with 7 bases between the two germline ends. Germline-derived CDR1 and CDR2 are LNHDA and SQIVND (reference sequence). The CDR3 loop reads CASSSRMNTEAFF. CDR3 coding DNA: TGTGCCAGTAGTTCCAGGATGAACACTGAAGCTTTCTTT.

The J gene is TRBJ1-3, the V gene TRBV10-3; no firm D call. The germline CDR1 and CDR2 sequences are ENHRY and SYGVKD. The CDR3 contains 13 residues. The V gene lost 6 bases and the J gene lost 0 bases, with 6 bases spanning the gap. CDR3 in amino acids: CAIRTVSGNTIYF. In DNA form, the CDR3 reads TGTGCCATCAGGACGGTCTCTGGAAACACCATATATTTT.

The chain joins TRBV4-3 to TRBJ2-2; weak D call: TRBD2 (5 bases). Germline CDR1 reads LGHNA; CDR2 reads YSLEER. Trimming removed 0 bases from V and 4 bases from J, with 15 bases in between. This CDR3 region has 17 residues. The CDR3 bases are TGCGCCAGCAGCCAAGACTCACGGAGGTTGGGCACCGGGGAGCTGTTTTTT. Encoded protein: CASSQDSRRLGTGELFF.

This clone was seen only a few times. This chain joins TRBV7-4 and TRBJ1-1, with D maybe TRBD1 (6 bases). This CDR3 is built from 16 residues. Germline CDR1 SGHVT, CDR2 SQSDAQ. Trimming pared 2 bases from V and 4 bases from J, leaving 17 bases between. CDR3 residues: CASSLRYQGWSTEAFF. CDR3 in DNA: TGTGCCAGCAGCTTAAGGTACCAGGGGTGGAGCACTGAAGCTTTCTTT.

This chain's CDR3 is CASSQVSSRLTASNTEAFF. The CDR3 DNA reads as TGTGCCAGCAGCCAAGTATCATCCCGTCTTACGGCTTCGAACACTGAAGCTTTCTTT. The chain couples TRBV4-2 to TRBJ1-1; D is undetermined. The CDR3 runs 19 residues. V was trimmed by 1 base and J by 1 base, leaving 22 bases between them. Germline V CDR1 and CDR2: LGHNA, YNFKEQ.

This clone was counted a few times. V gene TRBV7-2 combines with J gene TRBJ2-7, with 8 bases that match TRBD1. Germline trimming cut 3 bases from V and 6 bases from J; bases unmatched to any gene: 4. CDR1 is SGHTA and CDR2 is FQGNSA in the germline V gene. The CDR3 runs 13 residues. The CDR3 nucleotides read TGTGCCAGCAGCTTCGGACAGGGAAGCGAGCAGTACGTC. Residues: CASSFGQGSEQYV.

This clone was seen once. This chain uses TRBV27 with TRBJ2-7, with TRBD2 matching over 9 bases. Germline assignment: CDR1 MNHEY and CDR2 SMNVEV (reference sequence). CDR3 length equals 17 residues. Trimming removed 6 bases from V and 5 bases from J; junction bases left unmatched: 17. CDR3 sequence reads: CASRAGGGWRSIHEQYF. For the CDR3, the DNA is TGTGCCAGCAGGGCGGGGGGGGGCTGGCGGTCAATCCACGAGCAGTACTTC.

The chain links TRBV6-1 to TRBJ2-1, with 12 bases lining up with TRBD2. The CDR3 loop spans 16 amino acids. CDR1 is MNHNS and CDR2 is SASEGT in the germline V gene. V gave up 3 bases and J gave up 8 bases; unmatched junction bases: 8. In DNA form, the CDR3 reads TGTGCCAGCAGTGACCGACTAGCGGGAGCATCAGATGAGCAGTTCTTC. It yields the protein CASSDRLAGASDEQFF.

The V gene is TRBV19, the J gene TRBJ2-1; 7 positions match TRBD1. V was pared by 7 bases and J by 5 bases, with 5 bases of the junction left unmatched. The CDR3 runs to 13 residues. Per germline, CDR1 LNHDA and CDR2 SQIVND (reference sequence). The CDR3 DNA follows: TGTGCCAGTATGGGACAGCTTAACAATGAGCAGTTCTTC. Translating gives CASMGQLNNEQFF.